Detailed here is one TCR beta chain. The data derive from a study of blood T cell repertoires in COVID-19. CDR3 length: 17 residues. Trimming cost V 6 bases and J 6 bases; bases outside gene matches: 14. Germline CDR1 reads MDHEN; CDR2 reads SYDVKM. Clones were read by immunoSEQ multiplex PCR, and TCRdb kept only the in-frame ones, dropping some. The repertoire has approximately 210,000 clones, around 90% of them found once; the top ten carry around 1.2%. The sequence was collected from a man in his thirties or forties with acute or convalescent COVID-19. Material for sequencing was peripheral blood. The J gene is TRBJ2-2, the V gene TRBV28; 9 bases fit TRBD2. The CDR3 DNA is TGTGCCAGCAGGAACTCCTATGGGCTAGCGGGGTCCGGGGAGCTGTTTTTT. Translating it yields CASRNSYGLAGSGELFF.